This is a list of T cell receptor beta chains from one sample in a study of CD8 T cells in ankylosing spondylitis. TCRdb re-derived calls from the 5' RACE reads in MiXCR, one entry per CDR3 protein. The sample carries some 120,000 distinct CDR3 sequences, roughly an eighth recorded once. The specimen sequenced was blood, either unsorted or a sorted T cell fraction (not recorded which). Source of these receptors: a female donor with ankylosing spondylitis or in good health (not recorded which). The CDR3 runs from the conserved cysteine through the conserved F or W. Each record gives: V gene, J gene, D gene, clone size, CDR3 DNA, CDR3 protein. The D gene is left open where the match is weak. Clone size is stated in some rows and not others, as once, few, many or a class when expanded.

TRBV4-2	TRBJ2-3	TRBD2	.	TGTGCCAGCAGCCAAGATTGGGGCGGGGGGATCACAGATACGCAGTATTTT	CASSQDWGGGITDTQYF
TRBV6-5	TRBJ2-7	.	.	TGTGCCAGCAGTTATCGGGAGACTCCCTACGAGCAGTACTTC	CASSYRETPYEQYF
TRBV20-1	TRBJ2-3	TRBD2	few	TGCAGTGCTTTAAGGACTAGCGGCACAGATACGCAGTATTTT	CSALRTSGTDTQYF
TRBV5-1	TRBJ2-1	.	many	TGCGCCAGTTGGGCTAACAATGAGCAGTTCTTC	CASWANNEQFF
TRBV27	TRBJ1-1	.	few	TGTGCCAGCAGGAGGGGGTCGGTGAGGGACACTGAAGCTTTCTTT	CASRRGSVRDTEAFF
TRBV20-1	TRBJ2-2	.	many	TGCAGTGCTAGAAATAGGGGGTATACCACCGGGGAGCTGTTTTTT	CSARNRGYTTGELFF
TRBV5-1	TRBJ1-5	.	few	TGCGCCAGCAGCTTGGACGTGGATCAGCCCCAGCATTTT	CASSLDVDQPQHF
TRBV5-5	TRBJ1-2	.	many	TGTGCCAGCAGCTTAGGACAAATCGGCTACACCTTC	CASSLGQIGYTF
TRBV4-2	TRBJ1-2	.	many	TGTGCCAGCAGCCAAGATGGGTTCCCACTACGGGGCTACACCTTC	CASSQDGFPLRGYTF
TRBV20-1	TRBJ2-1	TRBD2	few	TGCAGTGCTAGGGTTAAGAGCGGGGGCAACAATGAGCAGTTCTTC	CSARVKSGGNNEQFF
TRBV7-9	TRBJ2-6	.	many	TGTGCCAGCAGCCGTAGTCGGGGGGCATCTGGGGCCAACGTCCTGACTTTC	CASSRSRGASGANVLTF
TRBV7-8	TRBJ2-7	.	.	TGTGCCAGCAGCTTAGACGAGTTAAGGACTACTACCTACGAGCAGTACTTC	CASSLDELRTTTYEQYF
TRBV7-3	TRBJ2-1	.	many	TGTGCCAGCAGCTTATCCCCCCCGAGAGGGAATGAGCAGTTCTTC	CASSLSPPRGNEQFF
TRBV5-6	TRBJ2-1	.	.	TGTGCCAGCAGCTTGGCGGGCCGATACAATGAGCAGTTCTTC	CASSLAGRYNEQFF
TRBV30	TRBJ2-7	.	few	TGTGCCTGGAAATTGAGGTACGAGCAGTACTTC	CAWKLRYEQYF
TRBV5-1	TRBJ2-2	TRBD1	many	TGCGCCAGCAGCCCGGGACAGGGGGCAGGCACCGGGGAGCTGTTTTTT	CASSPGQGAGTGELFF
TRBV20-1	TRBJ2-7	TRBD1	.	TGCAGTGCTCAGACCGGGACAGCCTACGAGCAGTACTTC	CSAQTGTAYEQYF
TRBV28	TRBJ2-1	.	few	TGTGCCAGCCTCCCACCAGATGTAGGTCGCAATGAGCAGTTCTTC	CASLPPDVGRNEQFF
TRBV7-2	TRBJ2-4	.	many	TGTGCCAGCAGCTTAGCCTGGATGGACATTCAGTACTTC	CASSLAWMDIQYF
TRBV2	TRBJ1-2	.	many	TGTGCCAGCAGTGTAGGCAGGGACTATGGCTACACCTTC	CASSVGRDYGYTF
TRBV5-1	TRBJ2-1	TRBD2	few	TGCGCCAGCAGCTTGATAGCGGGGGGAAAGAATGAGCAGTTCTTC	CASSLIAGGKNEQFF
TRBV21-1	TRBJ2-1	.	few	TGTGCCAGCACCAACCCAGGGGTAAAAGGGAATGAGCAGTTCTTC	CASTNPGVKGNEQFF
TRBV4-1	TRBJ1-1	.	.	TGCGCCAGCAGCCATGGGGGGGGACGGCCTCAAGCTTTCTTT	CASSHGGGRPQAFF
TRBV6-1	TRBJ1-3	TRBD1	few	TGTGCCAGCATCCGACAGGGGGCCTCTGGAAACACCATATATTTT	CASIRQGASGNTIYF
TRBV20-1	TRBJ2-1	TRBD2	.	TGCAGTGCTAGAGGGACCGAGAAAGCGGGGGGGCTTTACAATGAGCAGTTCTTC	CSARGTEKAGGLYNEQFF
TRBV12-3/TRBV12-4	TRBJ2-1	.	few	TGTGCCATCTCTGACGGCAGCACGTACAATGAGCAGTTCTTC	CAISDGSTYNEQFF
TRBV30	TRBJ2-7	.	few	TGTGCCTGGACTGGGCTAGGGTCCTACGAGCAGTACTTC	CAWTGLGSYEQYF
TRBV20-1	TRBJ2-3	.	many	TGCAGTGCATTTATGGCGGTAAACACAGATACGCAGTATTTT	CSAFMAVNTDTQYF
TRBV7-9	TRBJ2-1	.	few	TGTGCCAGCAGCTTATTCGGGGGGCGGAATGAGCAGTTCTTC	CASSLFGGRNEQFF
TRBV20-1	TRBJ2-1	TRBD2	many	TGCAGTGCTCCCAGAGGGACTAGAGACAATGAGCAGTTCTTC	CSAPRGTRDNEQFF
TRBV7-9	TRBJ2-7	.	.	TGTGCCAGCAGCTTAGTCACGGTTTTTTCCTACGAGCAGTACTTC	CASSLVTVFSYEQYF
TRBV28	TRBJ2-2	TRBD1	.	TGTGCCAGCAGCCACAACAGGGGGACGGGCACCGGGGAGCTGTTTTTT	CASSHNRGTGTGELFF
TRBV5-1	TRBJ1-1	.	few	TGCGCCAGCAGCTTGGTTTCAGGGGCCGATGAGAACACTGAAGCTTTCTTT	CASSLVSGADENTEAFF
TRBV28	TRBJ2-1	TRBD1	.	TGTGCCAGCAATACCGCGGGACAGGGGGTTCTCTGGGGGCAGTTCTTC	CASNTAGQGVLWGQFF
TRBV5-6	TRBJ2-5	TRBD2	.	TGTGCCAGCAGCTTGATTCGCGGGAGACAGACCCAGTACTTC	CASSLIRGRQTQYF
TRBV6-1	TRBJ2-1	.	few	TGTGCCAGCGGGGACCGCCCGACTTACAATGAGCAGTTCTTC	CASGDRPTYNEQFF
TRBV15	TRBJ2-1	.	many	TGTGCCACCAGCAGATCCGGGACCCCCTCCAATGAGCAGTTCTTC	CATSRSGTPSNEQFF
TRBV7-9	TRBJ2-7	TRBD1	few	TGTGCCAGCAGCAAAGGACAGGCCGCGGACTACGAGCAGTACTTC	CASSKGQAADYEQYF
TRBV5-1	TRBJ1-3	.	many	TGCGCCAGCAGCTTGGCCGGGGGTAGTCTAAACACCATATATTTT	CASSLAGGSLNTIYF
TRBV7-6	TRBJ2-7	.	few	TGTGCCAGCACTGGGACCTCCTCCTACGAGCAGTACTTC	CASTGTSSYEQYF
TRBV28	TRBJ2-5	.	.	TGTGCCAGCACCGGGTTCCAAGAGACCCAGTACTTC	CASTGFQETQYF
TRBV28	TRBJ1-4	TRBD1	.	TGTGCCAGCAGTTTACCGGGACAGGCGGGCGAAAAACTGTTTTTT	CASSLPGQAGEKLFF
TRBV2	TRBJ2-3	TRBD2	many	TGTGCCAGCAGTGGCCTGACTAGCGGATACACAGATACGCAGTATTTT	CASSGLTSGYTDTQYF
TRBV20-1	TRBJ1-5	.	many	TGCAGTGCTAGTATGGAATTTGTCAATCAGCCCCAGCATTTT	CSASMEFVNQPQHF
TRBV28	TRBJ2-7	.	.	TGTGCCAGCAGATTAGGGGGGGCTCGCTACGAGCAGTACTTC	CASRLGGARYEQYF
TRBV3-1	TRBJ2-1	.	few	TGTGCCAGCAGCCAAGTACCGCAAGTCAATGAGCAGTTCTTC	CASSQVPQVNEQFF
TRBV5-1	TRBJ1-1	TRBD1	.	TGCGCCAGCAGCCCGGACAGGGGGCAGAACACTGAAGCTTTCTTT	CASSPDRGQNTEAFF
TRBV18	TRBJ2-1	.	few	TGTGCCAGCTCACCGGGGGTTAACAATGAGCAGTTCTTC	CASSPGVNNEQFF
TRBV28	TRBJ1-5	.	.	TGTGCCAGCAGTCCACCTTTTGTACCCCAGCATTTT	CASSPPFVPQHF
TRBV14	TRBJ2-3	.	few	TGTGCCAGCAGCCAGTTGGTCATGGGCATAGATACGCAGTATTTT	CASSQLVMGIDTQYF
TRBV6-5	TRBJ1-1	.	.	TGTGCCAGCAGTTACAGCTCGGGAATGCGCACTGAAGCTTTCTTT	CASSYSSGMRTEAFF
TRBV4-1	TRBJ1-5	.	.	TGCGCCAGCAGCCAAGTGGGCCAGTCGCAGCAGCCCCAGCATTTT	CASSQVGQSQQPQHF
TRBV20-1	TRBJ2-7	TRBD1	many	TGCAGTGCTAGGGGACAGGGCCCCTACGAGCAGTACTTC	CSARGQGPYEQYF
TRBV27	TRBJ2-7	.	few	TGTGTCAGCAGTTTATCAGGACGGGAGTACGGCTACGAGCAGTACTTC	CVSSLSGREYGYEQYF
TRBV29-1	TRBJ1-3	.	.	TGCAGCGTTGATCCGGGGGCTGGAAACACCATATATTTC	CSVDPGAGNTIYF
TRBV2	TRBJ2-2	TRBD2	few	TGTGCCAGCAGTCGAAGCGGGGGGGACACCGGGGAGCTGTTTTTT	CASSRSGGDTGELFF
TRBV28	TRBJ2-3	TRBD1	many	TGTGCCAGCAGTTCAGCCGGGACAGGGGGCGCAGATACGCAGTATTTT	CASSSAGTGGADTQYF
TRBV29-1	TRBJ2-1	TRBD1	many	TGCAGCGGGAACAGGGGGGCAGCCAATGAGCAGTTCTTC	CSGNRGAANEQFF
TRBV18	TRBJ2-7	TRBD1	.	TGTGCCAGTTCACCACCCAGGACAGGGGGCTACGAGCAGTACTTC	CASSPPRTGGYEQYF